Listed below are T cell receptor beta chains from one sample, sequenced in a study of vaccination and CD4 T cells after COVID-19. These receptors' antigens are unknown. Each CDR3 protein is one row after TCRdb ran MiXCR on the PCR reads. The sample lists some 17,000 distinct CDR3 sequences, less than 60% occurring once. This specimen consisted of CD4+ T cells from blood, cultured in vitro, obtained before SARS-CoV-2 vaccination. These receptors were collected from a human donor who had recovered from COVID-19. Each CDR3 is given without its conserved first and last residue. A D gene is named only where the DNA matches it firmly.

D gene: NA
V gene: TRBV10-3
J gene: TRBJ2-7
CDR3 length: 12
CDR3 protein: AISLEVPFYEQY

D gene: NA
V gene: TRBV7-3
J gene: TRBJ1-1
CDR3 length: 11
CDR3 protein: ASSFQGNTEAF

D gene: TRBD2
V gene: TRBV6-1
J gene: TRBJ2-1
CDR3 length: 13
CDR3 protein: ASSVTSGAYNEQF

D gene: TRBD1
V gene: TRBV15
J gene: TRBJ2-3
CDR3 length: 13
CDR3 protein: ATSRGQGGADTQY

D gene: TRBD1
V gene: TRBV30
J gene: TRBJ1-1
CDR3 length: 13
CDR3 protein: AWSPWTGPDTEAF

D gene: TRBD1
V gene: TRBV10-3
J gene: TRBJ2-7
CDR3 length: 15
CDR3 protein: AISEYDPGQGAYEQY

D gene: NA
V gene: TRBV10-3
J gene: TRBJ2-1
CDR3 length: 13
CDR3 protein: AISGQGGEYNEQF

D gene: NA
V gene: TRBV15
J gene: TRBJ1-2
CDR3 length: 9
CDR3 protein: ATSSEGGYT

D gene: NA
V gene: TRBV4-2
J gene: TRBJ2-1
CDR3 length: 10
CDR3 protein: ASSQDWNEQF

D gene: TRBD1
V gene: TRBV19
J gene: TRBJ1-6
CDR3 length: 11
CDR3 protein: ASSDRDNSPLH

D gene: NA
V gene: TRBV20-1
J gene: TRBJ2-7
CDR3 length: 12
CDR3 protein: SASDNLNSYEQY

D gene: TRBD1
V gene: TRBV6-2/TRBV6-3
J gene: TRBJ1-2
CDR3 length: 13
CDR3 protein: ASRNFGQGPYGYT

D gene: TRBD1
V gene: TRBV6-2/TRBV6-3
J gene: TRBJ1-5
CDR3 length: 16
CDR3 protein: ASSYSGPGGAKGQPQH

D gene: NA
V gene: TRBV15
J gene: TRBJ2-3
CDR3 length: 13
CDR3 protein: ATSRGQAYTDTQY

D gene: NA
V gene: TRBV7-9
J gene: TRBJ1-5
CDR3 length: 12
CDR3 protein: ASSWEGGNQPQH

D gene: NA
V gene: TRBV10-1
J gene: TRBJ2-1
CDR3 length: 14
CDR3 protein: ASRRDASSPGNEQF

D gene: NA
V gene: TRBV11-1
J gene: TRBJ1-1
CDR3 length: 12
CDR3 protein: ASSLVTSNTEAF

D gene: NA
V gene: TRBV20-1
J gene: TRBJ2-5
CDR3 length: 14
CDR3 protein: SARDYLTGLQETQY

D gene: NA
V gene: TRBV4-1
J gene: TRBJ1-2
CDR3 length: 14
CDR3 protein: ASSQPAAGKHYGYT

D gene: TRBD1
V gene: TRBV19
J gene: TRBJ2-1
CDR3 length: 13
CDR3 protein: ASRTDRSSYNEQF

D gene: NA
V gene: TRBV20-1
J gene: TRBJ2-7
CDR3 length: 14
CDR3 protein: SAGDRGASTNYEQY

D gene: NA
V gene: TRBV20-1
J gene: TRBJ2-3
CDR3 length: 13
CDR3 protein: SARTAESGYPPLH

D gene: NA
V gene: TRBV10-3
J gene: TRBJ1-5
CDR3 length: 10
CDR3 protein: AISESGQTQH

D gene: NA
V gene: TRBV20-1
J gene: TRBJ1-1
CDR3 length: 12
CDR3 protein: SASAGGFVPEAF

D gene: TRBD1
V gene: TRBV6-1
J gene: TRBJ1-5
CDR3 length: 13
CDR3 protein: ASSELGQTDQPQH

D gene: TRBD1
V gene: TRBV7-2
J gene: TRBJ1-5
CDR3 length: 12
CDR3 protein: ASSLALQGQPQH

D gene: TRBD1
V gene: TRBV7-9
J gene: TRBJ2-1
CDR3 length: 15
CDR3 protein: ASSPSQGASSYNEQF

D gene: NA
V gene: TRBV7-3
J gene: TRBJ1-6
CDR3 length: 10
CDR3 protein: EGGGSDSPLH

D gene: NA
V gene: TRBV7-9
J gene: TRBJ2-7
CDR3 length: 11
CDR3 protein: ASRSGQTHEQY

D gene: NA
V gene: TRBV7-2
J gene: TRBJ1-1
CDR3 length: 13
CDR3 protein: ASSLLRGGITEAF

D gene: TRBD1
V gene: TRBV7-8
J gene: TRBJ2-1
CDR3 length: 12
CDR3 protein: ASSLDRGRNEQF

D gene: NA
V gene: TRBV7-2
J gene: TRBJ2-1
CDR3 length: 13
CDR3 protein: ASSFTGSVNNEQF

D gene: NA
V gene: TRBV11-3
J gene: TRBJ1-1
CDR3 length: 12
CDR3 protein: ASSLGRLSAEAF

D gene: TRBD1
V gene: TRBV28
J gene: TRBJ1-5
CDR3 length: 13
CDR3 protein: ASSFDPGQDRAQH

D gene: TRBD1
V gene: TRBV20-1
J gene: TRBJ2-2
CDR3 length: 13
CDR3 protein: SARGGTGQSGELF

D gene: NA
V gene: TRBV28
J gene: TRBJ1-5
CDR3 length: 18
CDR3 protein: ASSSPGASVERRREKPQH

D gene: TRBD2
V gene: TRBV7-2
J gene: TRBJ2-3
CDR3 length: 14
CDR3 protein: ASSPPSGRSPDTQY

D gene: NA
V gene: TRBV11-2
J gene: TRBJ1-5
CDR3 length: 14
CDR3 protein: ASSLIGDKVDQPQH

D gene: TRBD2
V gene: TRBV9
J gene: TRBJ2-1
CDR3 length: 13
CDR3 protein: ASSVASGGANEQF

D gene: NA
V gene: TRBV12-3/TRBV12-4
J gene: TRBJ1-2
CDR3 length: 12
CDR3 protein: ASSPPGALYGYT

D gene: TRBD1
V gene: TRBV2
J gene: TRBJ1-2
CDR3 length: 13
CDR3 protein: ASSYWDRSNYGYT

D gene: NA
V gene: TRBV12-3/TRBV12-4
J gene: TRBJ2-5
CDR3 length: 9
CDR3 protein: ASGLQGTQY

D gene: NA
V gene: TRBV6-5
J gene: TRBJ1-2
CDR3 length: 15
CDR3 protein: ASSYLDTFSGAYGYT

D gene: TRBD1
V gene: TRBV19
J gene: TRBJ2-5
CDR3 length: 11
CDR3 protein: ASSIRGQETQY

D gene: TRBD2
V gene: TRBV5-1
J gene: TRBJ2-1
CDR3 length: 14
CDR3 protein: ASSPVGAGVGNEQF

D gene: NA
V gene: TRBV6-2/TRBV6-3
J gene: TRBJ1-2
CDR3 length: 12
CDR3 protein: AGSLDGPRYGYT

D gene: NA
V gene: TRBV5-3
J gene: TRBJ2-1
CDR3 length: 14
CDR3 protein: ASSPPGPVGYNEQF

D gene: TRBD2
V gene: TRBV7-2
J gene: TRBJ2-7
CDR3 length: 13
CDR3 protein: ASSLRQASGTEQY

D gene: TRBD1
V gene: TRBV11-2
J gene: TRBJ1-2
CDR3 length: 12
CDR3 protein: ASSPSTGPRGYT

D gene: NA
V gene: TRBV29-1
J gene: TRBJ2-5
CDR3 length: 12
CDR3 protein: SVESLRNQETQY

D gene: NA
V gene: TRBV19
J gene: TRBJ1-1
CDR3 length: 13
CDR3 protein: ASSISPGGRTEAF